The next 30 T cell receptor beta chains were all read from a single sample in a study of blood T cell repertoires in COVID-19. This table comes from immunoSEQ multiplex PCR, and its TCRdb copy is limited to in-frame clones, with some not included. The sample holds approximately 270,000 clones, 80% to 90% seen once. Material for sequencing was PBMCs or T cells enriched from blood (not recorded which). These receptors all stem from a middle-aged man who had recovered from COVID-19.

The chain recombines TRBV6-6 with TRBJ1-2; 9 positions match TRBD1. V shed 4 bases and J 2 bases; nucleotides not matched to a gene: 5. The CDR3 contains 15 residues. CDR1 is MNHNY, CDR2 SVGAGI, per germline (reference sequence). The CDR3 loop reads CASSSPTGGNYGYTF. In nucleotides, the CDR3 is TGTGCCAGCAGTTCACCGACAGGGGGAAACTATGGCTACACCTTC.

This clone was seen only a few times. The CDR3 sequence: CAISERRTGDYNEQFF. The CDR3 DNA reads TGTGCCATCAGTGAAAGGAGGACAGGGGACTACAATGAGCAGTTCTTC. This sequence joins TRBV10-3 and TRBJ2-1; the match to TRBD1 covers 9 bases. The germline gives CDR1 ENHRY, CDR2 SYGVKD. V was clipped by 3 bases and J by 3 bases; unmatched bases: 6. This CDR3 comprises 16 residues.

This clone was observed once. The chain has TRBV4-2 and TRBJ2-7; 10 nucleotides line up with TRBD2. Germline assignment: CDR1 LGHNA and CDR2 YNFKEQ. With V trimmed by 6 bases and J by 2 bases, 1 base remained unmatched. This CDR3 region has 13 residues. The CDR3 is CASSSGGTYEQYF. CDR3 nucleotide sequence: TGTGCCAGCAGTAGCGGGGGGACCTACGAGCAGTACTTC.

The chain links TRBV30 to TRBJ2-2, with 7 bases matching TRBD2. Germline CDR1 GTSNPN, CDR2 SVGIG (reference sequence). The junction had 4 bases not matched to a gene; V was cut back by 0 bases and J by 6 bases. CDR3 length equals 14 residues. The CDR3 here is CAWSVRGVAGELFF. CDR3 bases: TGTGCCTGGAGTGTACGGGGGGTCGCCGGGGAGCTGTTTTTT.

The chain carries TRBV21-1 and TRBJ1-5; the DNA was not used to check the table's D call, TRBD1. TRBV21-1 is annotated as a pseudogene. This CDR3 comprises 19 residues. CDR3 nucleotides: TGTGCCAGCAGCAAAGAGGACAGGCGGGACGACGGGGACAATCAGCCCCAGCATTTT. Translating gives CASSKEDRRDDGDNQPQHF.

V gene TRBV5-3 combines with J gene TRBJ2-2, with 11 positions matching TRBD1. Being an ORF, TRBV5-3 has a function that is uncertain. Trimming at V came to 4 bases and at J to 7 bases, leaving 3 bases not matched to a gene. This CDR3 spans 14 amino acids. The CDR3: CARSRTGGVGELFF. The CDR3 nucleotides read TGTGCCAGAAGCCGGACAGGGGGCGTCGGGGAGCTGTTTTTT.

The rearrangement joins TRBV4-1 to TRBJ1-1; D remains unclear. Germline loops: CDR1 MGHRA, CDR2 YSYEKL. There are 13 residues in the CDR3. The germline V and J ends were trimmed by 1 base and 5 bases, with 8 bases remaining between them. The DNA of the CDR3 is TGCGCCAGCAGCCAAGGAGTATGGACTGAAGCTTTCTTT. Protein sequence: CASSQGVWTEAFF.

The genes are TRBV5-6 and TRBJ1-4; TRBD1 matches 7 bases. J was trimmed by 11 bases and V by 0 bases; bases with no gene match: 1. Per the germline V gene, CDR1 is SGHDT and CDR2 is YYEEEE. CDR3 length: 12 amino acids. CDR3 sequence reads: CASSLGDSKLFF. CDR3 bases: TGTGCCAGCAGCTTGGGGGACAGCAAACTGTTTTTT.

The chain recombines TRBV5-4 with TRBJ2-7, with 9 positions matching TRBD1. CDR1 SGHNT and CDR2 YYREEE come from the germline V gene (reference sequence). CDR3 length: 15 amino acids. The trim removed 4 bases at V and 7 bases at J, leaving 12 bases unmatched. DNA of the CDR3: TGTGCCAGCAGCACCATCCGGGACAGGGATGAAGAGCAGTACTTC. Encoded protein: CASSTIRDRDEEQYF.

This chain connects TRBV5-1 to TRBJ2-7; a possible D gene is TRBD1 (6 bases). This CDR3 spans 15 amino acids. Germline V gene lookup returns CDR1 SGHRS and CDR2 YFSETQ. Trimming removed 3 bases from V and 2 bases from J, with 15 bases in between. The CDR3 protein is CASSSLRDTPYEQYF. CDR3 coding DNA: TGCGCCAGCAGCTCCCTCCGGGACACCCCCTACGAGCAGTACTTC.

The V call is TRBV30, the J call TRBJ2-7; the D gene is possibly TRBD1 (5 bases). Per the germline V gene, CDR1 is GTSNPN and CDR2 is SVGIG (reference sequence). The CDR3 length is 14 residues. Trimming stripped 8 bases from V and 0 bases from J, with 17 bases between. The DNA for the CDR3 is TGTGCCGGAAGTCCTGGGGCTACCTCCTACGAGCAGTACTTC. This encodes CAGSPGATSYEQYF.

This chain joins TRBV18 and TRBJ2-7; 12 nucleotides agree with TRBD2. Germline V CDR1 and CDR2: KGHSH, LQKENI. The CDR3 is 17 residues long. With V trimmed by 8 bases and J by 3 bases, 14 bases remained unmatched. The CDR3 protein is CASLPGTSGYGVYEQYF. Here the CDR3 DNA reads TGTGCCAGCCTCCCTGGGACTAGCGGGTACGGCGTCTACGAGCAGTACTTC.

The rearrangement links TRBV3-1 (or the pseudogene TRBV3-2) to TRBJ2-1; D perhaps matches TRBD1 (6 bases). Germline CDR1 is LGHDT and CDR2 is YNNKEL (reference sequence). This CDR3 has 15 residues. V lost 1 base to trimming and J lost 4 bases, with 11 bases between them. CDR3 sequence reads: CASSQGDMGYNEQFF. For the CDR3, the DNA is TGTGCCAGCAGCCAAGGGGACATGGGATACAATGAGCAGTTCTTC.

The V gene is TRBV7-9, the J gene TRBJ2-5; 13 positions match TRBD2. The J segment lost 4 bases and the V segment lost 1 base, leaving 3 bases of the junction unmatched. The CDR3 totals 16 residues. Germline V gives CDR1 SEHNR, CDR2 FQNEAQ (reference sequence). The CDR3 DNA reads TGTGCCAGCAGCTTAGGACTAGCGGGAGGCGGAGAGACCCAGTACTTC. Encoded protein: CASSLGLAGGGETQYF.

This sequence joins TRBV27 and TRBJ2-1; the match to TRBD1 covers 8 bases. Germline V gene sequence: CDR1 MNHEY, CDR2 SMNVEV (reference sequence). The CDR3 is 15 residues long. With 6 bases clipped from V and 2 bases from J, the junction kept 6 bases outside the gene matches. CDR3 in amino acids: CASSSGTGTYNEQFF. As DNA, the CDR3 is TGTGCCAGCAGCTCCGGGACAGGAACCTACAATGAGCAGTTCTTC.

This chain joins TRBV5-1 and TRBJ2-7, with D perhaps TRBD2 (6 bases). The CDR3 consists of 14 residues. The germline CDR1 and CDR2 sequences are SGHRS and YFSETQ. Trimming removed 4 bases at V and 6 bases at J, with 17 bases between. CDR3 sequence: CASSEDYRSSEQYF. The CDR3 DNA reads as TGCGCCAGCAGCGAGGACTATCGAAGTTCCGAGCAGTACTTC. Supplemented by reference TRBV5-1 and TRBJ2-7, the full variable domain reads KAGVTQTPRYLIKTRGQQVTLSCSPISGHRSVSWYQQTPGQGLQFLFEYFSETQRNKGNFPGRFSGRQFSNSRSEMNVSTLELGDSALYLCASSEDYRSSEQYFGPGTRLTVT.

The V call is TRBV27, the J call TRBJ2-7; TRBD2 matches 7 bases. CDR1 MNHEY and CDR2 SMNVEV come from the germline V gene (reference sequence). The length of the CDR3 is 13 residues. V shed 10 bases, J shed 5 bases, and the junction held 11 bases outside the gene matches. CDR3 amino acids: CAKYGGGSNEQYF. The DNA for the CDR3 is TGTGCCAAATACGGCGGGGGTTCGAACGAGCAGTACTTC.

Comments on this clone: This specimen includes other DNA sequences encoding the same CDR3. The CDR3 region is CASSQEGGSGANVLTF. The DNA for the CDR3 is TGCGCCAGCAGCCAAGAGGGGGGCTCTGGGGCCAACGTCCTGACTTTC. The V and J genes are TRBV4-3 and TRBJ2-6, with D maybe TRBD2 (6 bases). The CDR3 totals 16 residues. Trimming stripped 0 bases from V and 0 bases from J, with 6 bases between. Germline values: CDR1 LGHNA, CDR2 YSLEER.

The rearrangement links TRBV5-1 to TRBJ2-1; 7 bases align to TRBD2. Germline V gene lookup returns CDR1 SGHRS and CDR2 YFSETQ. The CDR3 has 18 amino acids. Trimming removed 3 bases from V and 0 bases from J; junction bases left unmatched: 12. The CDR3 nucleotides are TGCGCCAGCAGCTCCCCACACTACGGCGGGAGCTCCTACAATGAGCAGTTCTTC. It yields the protein CASSSPHYGGSSYNEQFF.

The V call is TRBV19, the J call TRBJ1-5, with no clear D. CDR1 and CDR2 from the germline V gene are LNHDA and SQIVND (reference sequence). V dropped 7 bases and J dropped 2 bases, with 27 bases sitting between them. This CDR3 has 19 residues. CDR3 sequence: CASTNRLGPGGIRNQPQHF. The CDR3 DNA sequence: TGTGCCAGTACTAACAGACTTGGGCCCGGAGGGATCCGCAATCAGCCCCAGCATTTT.

V usage is TRBV7-2 and J usage is TRBJ1-1, with D hard to call. Germline-derived CDR1 and CDR2 are SGHTA and FQGNSA. This CDR3 region has 14 residues. V was shortened by 1 base and J by 9 bases, with 15 bases between the two germline ends. The CDR3 bases are TGTGCCAGCAGCTTAGACAACGGGAGCGGAAAAGCTTTCTTT. Translated: CASSLDNGSGKAFF.

The chain employs TRBV27 and TRBJ2-3, with TRBD2 identical over 7 bases. V lost 5 bases and J lost 5; bases outside the gene matches: 10. The germline V gene encodes CDR1 MNHEY and CDR2 SMNVEV (reference sequence). The CDR3 is made up of 15 amino acids. In DNA form, the CDR3 reads TGTGCCAGCAGTCCGAGGATAGCGGGCCAAGATACGCAGTATTTT. Its protein is CASSPRIAGQDTQYF.

The chain recombines TRBV7-2 with TRBJ1-6; D call uncertain. The CDR3 totals 15 residues. Trimming cost V 1 base and J 7 bases, with 11 bases left between them. Germline V lookup: CDR1 SGHTA, CDR2 FQGNSA. The CDR3 spells CASSLVTGVNSPLHF. CDR3 nucleotide sequence: TGTGCCAGCAGCTTAGTGACCGGAGTGAATTCACCCCTCCACTTT. The full variable domain, rest sourced from reference TRBV7-2 and TRBJ1-6, is GAGVSQSPSNKVTEKGKDVELRCDPISGHTALYWYRQSLGQGLEFLIYFQGNSAPDKSGLPSDRFSAERTGGSVSTLTIQRTQQEDSAVYLCASSLVTGVNSPLHFGNGTRLTVT.

The chain has TRBV4-2 and TRBJ2-3, with a possible D match to TRBD2 (5 bases). The germline V and J ends were trimmed by 1 base and 4 bases, with 9 bases remaining between them. The length of the CDR3 is 14 residues. CDR1 is LGHNA, CDR2 YNFKEQ, per germline. The DNA of the CDR3 is TGTGCCAGCAGCCAAGGGTCTAGCCCAGATACGCAGTATTTT. Amino acids: CASSQGSSPDTQYF.

The chain recombines TRBV3-1 (or the pseudogene TRBV3-2) with TRBJ2-7; D is ambiguous. The CDR3 sequence is 13 residues long. Germline loops: CDR1 LGHDT, CDR2 YNNKEL (reference sequence). V dropped 3 bases and J dropped 2 bases, with 8 bases sitting between them. The CDR3 reads CASSQFDTYEQYF. In DNA form, the CDR3 reads TGTGCCAGCAGCCAGTTCGACACCTACGAGCAGTACTTC.

This chain links TRBV27 with TRBJ1-2; 8 bases agree with TRBD1. The CDR3 is made up of 16 amino acids. In germline, CDR1 is MNHEY, CDR2 SMNVEV (reference sequence). V trimming: 5 bases; J trimming: 0 bases; junction bases outside the gene matches: 8. CDR3 residues: CASSPGQGWANYGYTF. CDR3 nucleotide sequence: TGTGCCAGCAGTCCCGGACAGGGATGGGCTAACTATGGCTACACCTTC.

This chain uses TRBV28 with TRBJ2-7; perhaps TRBD1 as D (6 bases). CDR1 is MDHEN and CDR2 is SYDVKM in the germline V gene. Trimming pared 5 bases from V and 3 bases from J, leaving 20 bases between. This CDR3 comprises 16 residues. The CDR3 coding sequence is TGTGCCAGCAGTCATCAAGACAGGCGACTATACTACGAGCAGTACTTC. This gives the protein CASSHQDRRLYYEQYF.

V is TRBV6-4 and J is TRBJ1-2; 8 positions match TRBD1. The CDR3 loop spans 14 amino acids. V was pared by 5 bases and J by 1 base, with 3 bases of the junction left unmatched. Germline V gene lookup returns CDR1 MRHNA and CDR2 SNTAGT. CDR3 amino acids: CASSTGGSNYGYTF. Here the CDR3 DNA reads TGTGCCAGCAGTACAGGGGGGAGTAACTATGGCTACACCTTC.

V gene TRBV5-1 combines with J gene TRBJ2-7; 8 bases agree with TRBD1. V shed 4 bases, J shed 5 bases, and the junction held 11 bases outside the gene matches. The CDR3 totals 15 residues. The germline gives CDR1 SGHRS, CDR2 YFSETQ. In nucleotides, the CDR3 is TGCGCCAGCAGCCGTTTAGGAACAGGGGGTGACGAGCAGTACTTC. Amino acids: CASSRLGTGGDEQYF.

V is TRBV18 and J is TRBJ1-2; the match to TRBD1 covers 8 bases. CDR1 and CDR2 from the germline V gene are KGHSH and LQKENI. The CDR3 loop spans 14 amino acids. Losses at the gene ends were 3 bases for V and 7 bases for J; bases not matched to a gene: 7. Here the CDR3 reads CASSPGQGSPGYTF. Written as DNA, the CDR3 is TGTGCCAGCTCACCCGGACAGGGCTCACCTGGCTACACCTTC.